This is a list of T cell receptor beta chains from one sample in a study of T cell responses to AZD1222 COVID-19 vaccine. The data were produced by immunoSEQ multiplex PCR, yet TCRdb's version contains in-frame clones alone and is incomplete. The table shows about 120,000 clones, with about 92% occurring only once. The sequencing here drew on peripheral blood, taken 28 days after the second AZD1222 dose. These receptors were taken from an adult who received the AZD1222 COVID-19 vaccine. The CDR3 runs from the conserved cysteine through the conserved F or W. Fields, in order: J gene, clone size, D gene, V gene, CDR3 protein, CDR3 DNA. D genes are given only for firm matches. Some rows have no size entry. The others give once, few or many, or a class for an expanded clone.

j_gene: TRBJ1-2
abundance: -
d_gene: -
v_gene: TRBV3-1/TRBV3-2
CDR3aa: CASSQDSLNYGYTF
CDR3nt: TGTGCCAGCAGCCAAGACAGCCTAAACTATGGCTACACCTTC

j_gene: TRBJ1-2
abundance: -
d_gene: -
v_gene: TRBV4-3
CDR3aa: CASSQGGQGMVDGYTF
CDR3nt: TGCGCCAGCAGCCAAGGGGGGCAGGGGATGGTAGATGGCTACACCTTC

j_gene: TRBJ1-2
abundance: -
d_gene: -
v_gene: TRBV5-6
CDR3aa: CASSPGSNYGYTF
CDR3nt: TGTGCCAGCAGCCCAGGGTCTAACTATGGCTACACCTTC

j_gene: TRBJ2-5
abundance: -
d_gene: -
v_gene: TRBV13
CDR3aa: CASSLRVQETQYF
CDR3nt: TGTGCCAGCAGCTTAAGGGTACAAGAGACCCAGTACTTC

j_gene: TRBJ1-5
abundance: few
d_gene: -
v_gene: TRBV6-2/TRBV6-3
CDR3aa: CASSYSDRTAVFQHF
CDR3nt: TGTGCCAGCAGTTACTCGGACAGAACCGCGGTGTTCCAGCATTTT

j_gene: TRBJ1-4
abundance: -
d_gene: -
v_gene: TRBV7-2
CDR3aa: CASSEWGASNEKLFF
CDR3nt: TGTGCCAGCAGCGAGTGGGGGGCGTCTAATGAAAAACTGTTTTTT

j_gene: TRBJ1-1
abundance: -
d_gene: -
v_gene: TRBV29-1
CDR3aa: CSVEGLRGFGNTEAFF
CDR3nt: TGCAGCGTTGAAGGGTTGCGCGGGTTCGGGAACACTGAAGCTTTCTTT

j_gene: TRBJ1-5
abundance: -
d_gene: TRBD1
v_gene: TRBV6-2/TRBV6-3
CDR3aa: CASSSTGEPQPQHF
CDR3nt: TGTGCCAGCAGCTCGACAGGGGAGCCTCAGCCCCAGCATTTT

j_gene: TRBJ2-7
abundance: few
d_gene: -
v_gene: TRBV14
CDR3aa: CASSHGQGYEQYF
CDR3nt: TGTGCCAGCAGCCATGGGCAGGGCTACGAGCAGTACTTC

j_gene: TRBJ2-1
abundance: -
d_gene: -
v_gene: TRBV7-2
CDR3aa: CASSRGAYNEQFF
CDR3nt: TGTGCCAGCAGCCGTGGAGCCTACAATGAGCAGTTCTTC

j_gene: TRBJ2-7
abundance: -
d_gene: -
v_gene: TRBV6-5
CDR3aa: CASSSGPYEQYF
CDR3nt: TGTGCCAGCAGCTCCGGGCCCTACGAGCAGTACTTC

j_gene: TRBJ1-6
abundance: -
d_gene: -
v_gene: TRBV2
CDR3aa: CASKLDTYNSPLHF
CDR3nt: TGTGCCAGCAAATTGGACACCTATAATTCACCCCTCCACTTT

j_gene: TRBJ1-2
abundance: -
d_gene: -
v_gene: TRBV10-3
CDR3aa: CAISGTEDGANYGYTF
CDR3nt: TGTGCCATCAGTGGGACCGAGGACGGCGCTAACTATGGCTACACCTTC

j_gene: TRBJ1-5
abundance: -
d_gene: TRBD1
v_gene: TRBV27
CDR3aa: CASSPLGQGAKFSNQPQHF
CDR3nt: TGTGCCAGCAGTCCCCTCGGGCAGGGGGCTAAATTTAGCAATCAGCCCCAGCATTTT

j_gene: TRBJ2-1
abundance: -
d_gene: -
v_gene: TRBV9
CDR3aa: CASSVDPTYNEQFF
CDR3nt: TGTGCCAGCAGCGTAGATCCCACCTACAATGAGCAGTTCTTC

j_gene: TRBJ1-6
abundance: -
d_gene: TRBD1
v_gene: TRBV3-1/TRBV3-2
CDR3aa: CASSKDRGHDSPLHF
CDR3nt: TGTGCCAGCAGCAAGGACAGGGGGCACGATTCACCCCTCCACTTT

j_gene: TRBJ1-5
abundance: -
d_gene: -
v_gene: TRBV6-2/TRBV6-3
CDR3aa: CASSYTMGLSIQYSNQPQHF
CDR3nt: TGTGCCAGCAGTTACACAATGGGCTTGTCCATTCAGTATAGCAATCAGCCCCAGCATTTT

j_gene: TRBJ2-6
abundance: -
d_gene: -
v_gene: TRBV19
CDR3aa: CASSQMANVLTF
CDR3nt: TGTGCCAGTAGTCAAATGGCCAACGTCCTGACTTTC

j_gene: TRBJ1-2
abundance: -
d_gene: -
v_gene: TRBV14
CDR3aa: CASSRPGNLLNGYTF
CDR3nt: TGTGCCAGCAGCCGCCCGGGGAACTTGCTAAATGGCTACACCTTC

j_gene: TRBJ2-7
abundance: -
d_gene: -
v_gene: TRBV5-1
CDR3aa: CASSHGPNEQYF
CDR3nt: TGCGCCAGCAGCCACGGCCCCAACGAGCAGTACTTC

j_gene: TRBJ1-4
abundance: -
d_gene: -
v_gene: TRBV2
CDR3aa: CASSDSRFNEKLFF
CDR3nt: TGTGCCAGCAGTGATAGCAGGTTTAATGAAAAACTGTTTTTT

j_gene: TRBJ1-6
abundance: -
d_gene: TRBD1
v_gene: TRBV19
CDR3aa: CASSPQGVAYNSPLHF
CDR3nt: TGTGCCAGTAGCCCCCAGGGGGTGGCCTATAATTCACCCCTCCACTTT